The 28 T cell receptor beta chains listed next were all sequenced from one sample in a study of T cell repertoires in cytomegalovirus infection. MiXCR, run by TCRdb on the reads, gives a single entry per CDR3 protein. The sample includes tens of thousands of distinct CDR3 sequences, just under 4% seen only once; the top ten take 22%. Sequenced sample: PBMCs. The receptors come from a human donor in good health (CMV status not recorded). Some clones in this sample may be carry-over from other donors' samples.

The chain is built from TRBV7-9 and TRBJ1-2; tentative D call: TRBD1 (6 bases). CDR3 length: 15 amino acids. Germline V lookup: CDR1 SEHNR, CDR2 FQNEAQ (reference sequence). The germline V and J ends were trimmed by 5 bases and 7 bases, with 20 bases remaining between them. The CDR3 sequence: CASSETGTGGGGYTF. DNA for the CDR3: TGTGCCAGCAGCGAAACCGGGACCGGAGGGGGTGGCTACACCTTC.

In this sample, this clonotype turned up many times. The J gene is TRBJ2-2, the V gene TRBV2, with TRBD2 identical over 7 bases. CDR1 is SNHLY and CDR2 is FYNNEI in the germline V gene. CDR3 length equals 14 residues. The trim removed 7 bases at V and 6 bases at J, leaving 8 bases unmatched. For the CDR3, the DNA is TGTGCCAGCAAGGGCCAGCGGGACCCCGGGGAGCTGTTTTTT. This gives the protein CASKGQRDPGELFF. Filled out from reference TRBV2 and TRBJ2-2, the complete variable domain reads EPEVTQTPSHQVTQMGQEVILRCVPISNHLYFYWYRQILGQKVEFLVSFYNNEISEKSEIFDDQFSVERPDGSNFTLKIRSTKLEDSAMYFCASKGQRDPGELFFGEGSRLTVL.

This clonotype showed up many times. The chain has TRBV7-2 and TRBJ1-3; D remains unclear. This CDR3 spans 16 amino acids. V shed 1 base and J shed 0 bases, with 10 bases lying between them. From germline, CDR1 is SGHTA and CDR2 FQGNSA. In DNA, the CDR3 is TGTGCCAGCAGCTTAGTAGGCCCTGCCTCTGGAAACACCATATATTTT. The encoded protein is CASSLVGPASGNTIYF.

This clonotype occurred many times. The chain joins TRBV11-2 to TRBJ1-1; no reliable D call. V gave up 4 bases and J gave up 2 bases, with 17 bases separating them. The CDR3 is made up of 16 amino acids. Germline loops: CDR1 SGHAT, CDR2 FQNNGV. The CDR3 coding sequence is TGTGCCAGCAGCTCATTAGGGTACAGCAAAAACACTGAAGCTTTCTTT. Amino acids: CASSSLGYSKNTEAFF.

By its share, this clonotype is medium-sized. The V gene is TRBV7-8, the J gene TRBJ2-3; 10 nucleotides match TRBD1. V shed 2 bases and J 3 bases; nucleotides not matched to a gene: 2. Looked up from germline, CDR1 is SGHVS and CDR2 is FQNEAQ. CDR3 length: 15 residues. CDR3 coding DNA: TGTGCCAGCAGCTTATGGGACAGGGGAACAGATACGCAGTATTTT. Protein sequence: CASSLWDRGTDTQYF.

This clonotype appeared many times. The rearrangement uses TRBV3-1 and TRBJ1-1; 7 bases match TRBD1. Germline CDR1 LGHDT, CDR2 YNNKEL (reference sequence). V was clipped by 0 bases and J by 4 bases; unmatched bases: 14. There are 18 residues in the CDR3. DNA for the CDR3: TGTGCCAGCAGCCAAGAAGGCATAGGATACAGGGGAAGCACTGAAGCTTTCTTT. Translating gives CASSQEGIGYRGSTEAFF. The complete variable domain, with remaining parts taken from reference TRBV3-1 and TRBJ1-1, reads DTAVSQTPKYLVTQMGNDKSIKCEQNLGHDTMYWYKQDSKKFLKIMFSYNNKELIINETVPNRFSPKSPDKAHLNLHINSLELGDSAVYFCASSQEGIGYRGSTEAFFGQGTRLTVV.

This clonotype was seen only a few times. V and J are TRBV7-6 and TRBJ2-7, with TRBD2 as a possible D gene (6 bases). Trimming removed 5 bases at V and 0 bases at J, with 17 bases between. CDR1 SGHVS and CDR2 FNYEAQ come from the germline V gene. There are 16 residues in the CDR3. The CDR3 DNA is TGTGCCAGCAGCCCCCAGCCGGCGGGACGCTCCTACGAGCAGTACTTC. Protein: CASSPQPAGRSYEQYF.

This clonotype was counted at least ten times. This rearrangement joins TRBV7-2 to TRBJ2-7; tentative D call: TRBD1 (6 bases). The germline V gene has CDR1 SGHTA and CDR2 FQGNSA. The V and J ends lost 5 bases and 7 bases respectively, with 15 bases between them. This CDR3 has 13 amino acids. Here the CDR3 reads CASSHDQGREQYF. The CDR3, as DNA: TGTGCCAGCAGCCACGACCAGGGGCGAGAGCAGTACTTC.

This clonotype has a single count. Written as DNA, the CDR3 is TGTGCCAGCAGCTACTCGGGACCGGACATTCAGTACTTC. It codes for CASSYSGPDIQYF. This chain joins TRBV7-2 and TRBJ2-4; D might be TRBD1 or TRBD2, each matching 5 bases. Trimming cost V 4 bases and J 8 bases, with 12 bases left between them. Germline CDR1 and CDR2: SGHTA and FQGNSA. This CDR3 comprises 13 residues.

This clonotype was seen at least ten times. The rearrangement joins TRBV20-1 to TRBJ2-3, with a possible D match to TRBD2 (6 bases). Germline V gene sequence: CDR1 DFQATT, CDR2 SNEGSKA (reference sequence). V was shortened by 6 bases and J by 0 bases, with 16 bases between the two germline ends. This CDR3 spans 15 amino acids. Here the CDR3 DNA reads TGCAGTGCCGGATCTAGCGACCTGAGCACAGATACGCAGTATTTT. This gives the protein CSAGSSDLSTDTQYF.

The sample holds many counts of this clonotype. This chain links TRBV7-2 with TRBJ1-5; TRBD1 aligns across 9 bases. Germline assignment: CDR1 SGHTA and CDR2 FQGNSA. This CDR3 is built from 16 residues. V lost 5 bases and J lost 5; bases outside the gene matches: 10. The CDR3 DNA is TGTGCCAGCAGCCCCGTCGGGGGACAGGGACATCAGCCCCAGCATTTT. It codes for CASSPVGGQGHQPQHF.

In this sample, this clonotype turned up many times. This chain connects TRBV2 to TRBJ1-6; D perhaps matches TRBD1 (6 bases). Trimming pared 3 bases from V and 7 bases from J, leaving 10 bases between. The length of the CDR3 is 14 residues. Germline-derived CDR1 and CDR2 are SNHLY and FYNNEI. For the CDR3, the DNA is TGTGCCAGCAGTGATACAGGGCGGAATTCACCCCTCCACTTT. Its translation: CASSDTGRNSPLHF. The full variable domain, with the rest looked up from reference TRBV2 and TRBJ1-6, is EPEVTQTPSHQVTQMGQEVILRCVPISNHLYFYWYRQILGQKVEFLVSFYNNEISEKSEIFDDQFSVERPDGSNFTLKIRSTKLEDSAMYFCASSDTGRNSPLHFGNGTRLTVT.

This clonotype was recorded at least ten times. V gene TRBV7-9 combines with J gene TRBJ1-2; TRBD1 might be the D (6 bases). There are 13 residues in the CDR3. V dropped 4 bases and J dropped 4 bases, with 10 bases sitting between them. The V gene's germline CDR1 is SEHNR and CDR2 FQNEAQ (reference sequence). The DNA for the CDR3 is TGTGCCAGCAGCTCCGGGACACGCTATGGCTACACCTTC. Protein: CASSSGTRYGYTF.

On this clonotype itself: The CDR3 end shows no conserved phenylalanine or tryptophan, and so a read error is likely. This sequence joins TRBV5-4 and TRBJ2-1, with TRBD2 identical over 14 bases. V was clipped by 5 bases and J by 11 bases; unmatched bases: 9. This CDR3 is built from 15 residues. Germline values: CDR1 SGHNT, CDR2 YYREEE (reference sequence). CDR3 region: CASSQGTSGSIKQFL. The CDR3 nucleotides are TGTGCCAGCAGTCAGGGGACTAGCGGGAGTATAAAGCAGTTCCTC.

At least ten counts were recorded for this clonotype. The V gene is TRBV7-2, the J gene TRBJ2-1, with TRBD2 identical over 11 bases. The CDR3 sequence is 19 residues long. CDR1 and CDR2 from the germline V gene are SGHTA and FQGNSA. V lost 1 base and J lost 1; bases outside the gene matches: 9. Here the CDR3 DNA reads TGTGCCAGCAGCTTAGTTGGTCTAGCGGGAGGCAAATCCTACAATGAGCAGTTCTTC. As protein: CASSLVGLAGGKSYNEQFF. Filled out from reference TRBV7-2 and TRBJ2-1, the complete variable domain reads GAGVSQSPSNKVTEKGKDVELRCDPISGHTALYWYRQSLGQGLEFLIYFQGNSAPDKSGLPSDRFSAERTGGSVSTLTIQRTQQEDSAVYLCASSLVGLAGGKSYNEQFFGPGTRLTVL.

This clonotype was seen at least ten times. The chain is built from TRBV11-2 and TRBJ2-1, with a tentative D call TRBD1 (6 bases). Between the trimmed V and J ends, which lost 4 bases and 7 bases, there was a span of 11 bases. The germline V gene encodes CDR1 SGHAT and CDR2 FQNNGV. This CDR3 is built from 13 residues. In nucleotides, the CDR3 is TGTGCCAGCAGCTCCCAGGGGCGGAATGAGCAGTTCTTC. It translates to CASSSQGRNEQFF.

This clonotype was recorded many times. The chain carries TRBV12-5 and TRBJ2-5, with 9 positions matching TRBD1. The ends lost 1 base at V and 4 bases at J; junction bases unmatched: 7. Germline V gene data show CDR1 as LGHNT and CDR2 as FRNRAP. CDR3 length: 16 residues. The CDR3 coding sequence is TGTGCTAGTGGTTTGGGGACAGGGGTGAGCGGAGAGACCCAGTACTTC. Translation gives CASGLGTGVSGETQYF.

This clonotype was detected ten times or more. The chain combines TRBV7-2 with TRBJ1-5; tentative D call: TRBD1 (6 bases). CDR3 size: 14 residues. Trimming shortened V by 2 bases and J by 1 base, and 6 bases separated the two germline ends. The V gene's germline CDR1 is SGHTA and CDR2 FQGNSA. This CDR3 reads CASSLRGSNQPQHF. In DNA, the CDR3 is TGTGCCAGCAGCTTAAGGGGGAGCAATCAGCCCCAGCATTTT.

Many counts were recorded for this clonotype. V and J are TRBV12-3 or TRBV12-4 and TRBJ1-5; D is undetermined. The germline V and J ends were trimmed by 3 bases and 5 bases, with 5 bases remaining between them. The CDR3 is 12 residues long. The CDR3 spells CASSFGDQPQHF. As DNA, the CDR3 is TGTGCCAGCAGTTTCGGGGATCAGCCCCAGCATTTT.

This clonotype was seen many times. The chain is built from TRBV20-1 and TRBJ2-1, with D perhaps matching TRBD2 (5 bases). This CDR3 has 15 amino acids. Per the germline V gene, CDR1 is DFQATT and CDR2 is SNEGSKA (reference sequence). V was clipped by 0 bases and J by 0 bases, with 9 bases between them. The CDR3 DNA reads as TGCAGTGCTAGAGATATCAGCGGCTCCTACAATGAGCAGTTCTTC. Translating gives CSARDISGSYNEQFF.

Ten or more counts support this clonotype. The chain is built from TRBV12-3 or TRBV12-4 and TRBJ1-5; perhaps TRBD1 as D (6 bases). V gave up 6 bases and J gave up 4 bases, with 13 bases separating them. The CDR3 has 14 residues. CDR3 bases: TGTGCCAGCAGCACGGGGGGCTTTAATCAGCCCCAGCATTTT. As protein: CASSTGGFNQPQHF.

In this sample, this clonotype turned up many times. The chain joins TRBV7-2 to TRBJ1-1, with a weak D call TRBD1 (6 bases). The germline gives CDR1 SGHTA, CDR2 FQGNSA. Trimming cost V 3 bases and J 7 bases, with 15 bases left between them. The CDR3 covers 14 residues. CDR3 nucleotides: TGTGCCAGCAGCTTTGAGACAGGCAGAGGTGAAGCTTTCTTT. Residues: CASSFETGRGEAFF.

This clonotype was observed at least ten times. The rearrangement joins TRBV6-2 or TRBV6-3 to TRBJ2-4, with 8 bases aligning to TRBD1. CDR3 length: 17 residues. CDR1 is MNHEY, CDR2 SVGEGT, per germline. V dropped 6 bases and J dropped 0; count of bases not matched to a gene: 10. In DNA, the CDR3 is TGTGCCAGCAGCCCCGCATCAGGGGGCGCAGCCAAAAACATTCAGTACTTC. Translating gives CASSPASGGAAKNIQYF.

This clonotype has only one observation. The chain recombines TRBV7-9 with TRBJ2-2; D not resolved. Germline lookup yields CDR1 SEHNR and CDR2 FQNEAQ (reference sequence). The V gene lost 3 bases and the J gene lost 3 bases, with 17 bases spanning the gap. The CDR3 totals 17 residues. This CDR3 reads CASSFYRFVADTGELFF. DNA for the CDR3: TGTGCCAGCAGCTTTTACCGGTTCGTGGCTGACACCGGGGAGCTGTTTTTT. The whole variable domain, remainder taken from reference TRBV7-9 and TRBJ2-2, is DTGVSQNPRHKITKRGQNVTFRCDPISEHNRLYWYRQTLGQGPEFLTYFQNEAQLEKSRLLSDRFSAERPKGSFSTLEIQRTEQGDSAMYLCASSFYRFVADTGELFFGEGSRLTVL.

This clonotype has ten or more counts. V gene TRBV15 combines with J gene TRBJ1-5; weak D call: TRBD1 (6 bases). Germline loops: CDR1 LNHNV, CDR2 YYDKDF (reference sequence). The CDR3 runs to 15 residues. Trimming took 0 bases from V and 7 from J, leaving 13 bases between them. The CDR3 here is CATSRDQRQEQPQHF. As DNA, the CDR3 is TGTGCCACCAGCAGAGATCAAAGACAGGAACAGCCCCAGCATTTT.

This clonotype has ten or more counts. The gene calls are TRBV11-2 and TRBJ2-7, with 8 bases identical to TRBD2. The CDR3 is made up of 13 amino acids. The J segment lost 12 bases and the V segment lost 4 bases, leaving 11 bases of the junction unmatched. Germline values: CDR1 SGHAT, CDR2 FQNNGV. The chain's CDR3 is CASSSQSGSGVYF. The CDR3 DNA is TGTGCCAGCAGCTCACAGAGCGGTAGCGGGGTGTACTTC.

This clonotype was detected many times. The chain uses TRBV6-1 and TRBJ2-3, with TRBD2 as a possible D gene (6 bases). Germline V gene sequence: CDR1 MNHNS, CDR2 SASEGT. With 8 bases removed from V and 1 base from J, the gap between germline ends came to 16 bases. CDR3 length: 15 amino acids. The CDR3 region has the DNA TGTGCCAGCGGGCGCCAGGCTAGCGGCACAGATACGCAGTATTTT. It codes for CASGRQASGTDTQYF.

Ten or more counts support this clonotype. The rearrangement links TRBV6-2 or TRBV6-3 to TRBJ2-7; D is perhaps TRBD1 (6 bases). Trimming removed 0 bases at V and 9 bases at J, with 12 bases between. The CDR3 has 13 amino acids. CDR1 MNHEY and CDR2 SVGEGT come from the germline V gene. DNA of the CDR3: TGTGCCAGCAGTTACTCGAGGGGGAGCGGGCAGTACTTC. It specifies CASSYSRGSGQYF.